The source of this T cell receptor beta chain is a study of read filtering for tumor transcriptome and immune sequencing. Study background: Mean patient age was roughly 72 years, range roughly 40 to 80; 16 to 20 male, around 15 female. Eight or nine patients were R-ISS I, more than 15 were R-ISS II, about seven were R-ISS III.

General study results and limits: Dropping single-read clonotypes raised IR-seq and RNA-seq shared-clonotype correlation.

In regard to this clonotype: What it recognizes is unknown. Mismatch with germline at one junction end may stem from a read error.

From roughly 390 ng of RNA, a library with molecular barcoded alpha/delta and beta/gamma adaptors was made. TCRdb redid the calling of the reads with MiXCR, one entry per CDR3 protein. The table includes more than 100,000 distinct CDR3 sequences, roughly an eighth detected once. There are 15 residues in the CDR3. Germline V gives CDR1 SGHRS, CDR2 YFSETQ. The receptor was isolated from a donor at least 40 years old with multiple myeloma. The sequencing input was a population of CD138-negative cells sorted from bone marrow. The chain uses TRBV5-1 and TRBJ1-4; D remains unclear. The CDR3 DNA is TGCGTCAGCAGCCTGTTGGACGGAGCTAATGAAAAACTGTTTTTT. Its protein product is CVSSLLDGANEKLFF.